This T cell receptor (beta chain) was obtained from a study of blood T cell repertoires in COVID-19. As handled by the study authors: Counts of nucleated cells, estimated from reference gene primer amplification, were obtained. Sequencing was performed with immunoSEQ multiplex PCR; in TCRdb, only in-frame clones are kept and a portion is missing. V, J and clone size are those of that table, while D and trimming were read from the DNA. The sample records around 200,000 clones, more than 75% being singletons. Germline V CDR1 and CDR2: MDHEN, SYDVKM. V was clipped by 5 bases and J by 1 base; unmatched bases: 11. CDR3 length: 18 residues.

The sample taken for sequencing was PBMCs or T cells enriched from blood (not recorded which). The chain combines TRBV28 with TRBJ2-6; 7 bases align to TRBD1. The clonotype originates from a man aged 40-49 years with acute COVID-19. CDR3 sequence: CASSPRTGRGSGANVLTF. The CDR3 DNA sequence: TGTGCCAGCAGTCCGCGGACAGGCAGAGGTTCTGGGGCCAACGTCCTGACTTTC.